These 30 T cell receptor beta chains share one sample of origin, sequenced in a study of blood T cell repertoires in COVID-19. Here immunoSEQ multiplex PCR was the method, and the copy in TCRdb shows in-frame clones only, minus some. Of around 20,000 clones listed, about 91% were seen once; the top ten hold about 8%. The sample comprised peripheral blood. These TCRs come from a human donor in a cohort sampled during active COVID-19. The donor label of this sample is uncertain.

The chain couples TRBV10-1 to TRBJ2-2; D ambiguous. The V gene lost 3 bases and the J gene lost 4 bases, with 6 bases spanning the gap. The CDR3 extends over 13 amino acids. Germline lookup yields CDR1 WNHNN and CDR2 SYGVQD (reference sequence). CDR3: CASSDFLTGELFF. CDR3 bases: TGCGCCAGCAGTGACTTTCTCACCGGGGAGCTGTTTTTT.

This sequence joins TRBV11-2 and TRBJ2-2; no firm D call. The CDR3 consists of 15 residues. Germline V gene lookup returns CDR1 SGHAT and CDR2 FQNNGV. The V and J ends lost 1 base and 5 bases respectively, with 11 bases between them. The CDR3 protein is CASSLGLAATGELFF. The CDR3, as DNA: TGTGCCAGCAGCTTAGGATTAGCAGCTACCGGGGAGCTGTTTTTT.

This chain links TRBV18 with TRBJ2-3; possibly TRBD2 for D (7 bases). The CDR3 runs 18 residues. Germline-derived CDR1 and CDR2 are KGHSH and LQKENI. The V end was cut by 0 bases, the J end by 3 bases, with 19 bases between. The CDR3 DNA is TGTGCCAGCTCACCACCCTCGGGAGGCCCCAGGGGTACAGATACGCAGTATTTT. Protein sequence: CASSPPSGGPRGTDTQYF.

V gene TRBV15 combines with J gene TRBJ2-7; 7 bases are a match to TRBD2. CDR1 and CDR2 from the germline V gene are LNHNV and YYDKDF (reference sequence). Trimming at V came to 0 bases and at J to 1 base, leaving 3 bases not matched to a gene. This CDR3 spans 15 amino acids. CDR3 bases: TGTGCCACCAGCAGAGATCCTAGCGGATCCTACGAGCAGTACTTC. It codes for CATSRDPSGSYEQYF.

The V and J genes are TRBV11-2 and TRBJ2-7, with 11 bases identical to TRBD2. CDR3 length equals 15 residues. The V and J ends lost 5 bases and 2 bases, in that order; junction bases with no gene match: 5. The germline gives CDR1 SGHAT, CDR2 FQNNGV. CDR3 in amino acids: CASSPGTSGTYEQYF. CDR3 nucleotide sequence: TGTGCCAGCAGCCCAGGGACTAGCGGTACCTACGAGCAGTACTTC.

The V call is TRBV5-1, the J call TRBJ2-5; the match to TRBD2 covers 7 bases. The CDR3 is 14 amino acids. V gave up 7 bases and J gave up 5 bases; unmatched junction bases: 11. The V gene's germline CDR1 is SGHRS and CDR2 YFSETQ. This chain's CDR3 is CASELGGSTETQYF. CDR3 coding DNA: TGCGCCAGCGAGCTGGGCGGGAGCACGGAGACCCAGTACTTC.

This clone was recorded only once. The J gene is TRBJ2-7, the V gene TRBV5-1, with 8 nucleotides matching TRBD1. The V gene end was trimmed by 1 base and the J gene end by 4 bases; junction bases not matched to a gene: 10. Per germline, CDR1 SGHRS and CDR2 YFSETQ. CDR3 length: 16 residues. The CDR3 region is CASSLFQRWTGYEQYF. The DNA of the CDR3 is TGCGCCAGCAGCTTGTTCCAGAGATGGACAGGGTACGAGCAGTACTTC.

This clone was picked up one time. The chain uses TRBV7-2 and TRBJ1-2; no clear D gene. The CDR3 runs 12 residues. Trimming shortened V by 5 bases and J by 8 bases, and 12 bases separated the two germline ends. Germline loops: CDR1 SGHTA, CDR2 FQGNSA. The CDR3 nucleotides are TGTGCCAGCAGCCTCACCTTCGGGGGCTACACCTTC. Encoded protein: CASSLTFGGYTF.

The rearrangement uses TRBV7-9 and TRBJ2-1; TRBD1 aligns across 10 bases. CDR1 is SEHNR, CDR2 FQNEAQ, per germline (reference sequence). Unmatched junction bases numbered 10, after V lost 5 bases and J lost 9 bases. The CDR3 contains 15 residues. The CDR3 loop is CASSMTGGAVPEQFF. DNA for the CDR3: TGTGCCAGCAGCATGACAGGGGGCGCGGTCCCTGAGCAGTTCTTC.

The J gene is TRBJ2-5, the V gene TRBV5-1; possibly TRBD2 for D (6 bases). CDR3 size: 14 residues. The V end was cut by 4 bases, the J end by 2 bases, with 12 bases between. The germline CDR1 and CDR2 sequences are SGHRS and YFSETQ. The CDR3 coding sequence is TGCGCCAGCAGCCGAGGAGGGGATCAAGAGACCCAGTACTTC. Protein: CASSRGGDQETQYF.

V is TRBV2 and J is TRBJ2-3; a weak D match, TRBD1 (6 bases). The CDR3 loop spans 14 amino acids. CDR1 and CDR2 (germline): SNHLY, FYNNEI. The V end lost 4 bases, the J end lost 2 bases, and 10 bases lay between the germline ends. The CDR3, as DNA: TGTGCCAGCAGTGCACAGGGCAACACAGATACGCAGTATTTT. This sequence encodes CASSAQGNTDTQYF.

J is TRBJ2-7 and V is TRBV5-1; TRBD2 matches at 10 bases. V gave up 4 bases and J gave up 4 bases; unmatched junction bases: 5. The CDR3 sequence is 14 residues long. The germline gives CDR1 SGHRS, CDR2 YFSETQ. CDR3 residues: CASSPRTSGYEQYF. In DNA form, the CDR3 reads TGCGCCAGCAGCCCCAGGACTAGCGGTTACGAGCAGTACTTC.

The chain employs TRBV24-1 and TRBJ1-4; 8 positions match TRBD1. Per germline, CDR1 KGHDR and CDR2 SFDVKD. With 4 bases clipped from V and 7 bases from J, the junction kept 7 bases outside the gene matches. There are 15 residues in the CDR3. The CDR3 DNA sequence: TGTGCCACCAGTGACCACGGGACAGGAGGTGAAAAACTGTTTTTT. Protein: CATSDHGTGGEKLFF.

This clone counts as medium-sized (0.01 to 0.1%). The rearrangement uses TRBV7-8 and TRBJ2-7, with D perhaps matching TRBD2 (5 bases). The germline V gene encodes CDR1 SGHVS and CDR2 FQNEAQ. CDR3 length: 14 amino acids. The germline V and J ends were trimmed by 5 bases and 6 bases, with 17 bases remaining between them. This CDR3 is CASSPQRRAGEQYF. CDR3 DNA sequence: TGTGCCAGCAGCCCCCAGCGGCGGGCCGGCGAGCAGTACTTC.

This chain links TRBV5-1 with TRBJ2-7; 13 positions agree with TRBD2. This CDR3 has 16 residues. The germline V gene encodes CDR1 SGHRS and CDR2 YFSETQ. The V and J ends lost 5 bases and 0 bases, in that order; junction bases with no gene match: 5. The DNA for the CDR3 is TGCGCCAGCAGTTTAACTAGCGGGAGGGCCTCCTACGAGCAGTACTTC. The encoded protein is CASSLTSGRASYEQYF.

The chain employs TRBV24-1 and TRBJ1-5; 9 bases map to TRBD1. This CDR3 has 16 amino acids. The germline V gene encodes CDR1 KGHDR and CDR2 SFDVKD. Trimming took 5 bases from V and 7 from J; bases not matched to a gene: 11. CDR3 in DNA: TGTGCCACCAGTGCAGACCGGGACAGGGAGCGACAGCCCCAGCATTTT. Translated: CATSADRDRERQPQHF.

DNA for the CDR3: TGTGCCAGCTACTGGGGGGAGGGGAACTATGGCTACACCTTC. This translates into CASYWGEGNYGYTF. The chain is built from TRBV18 and TRBJ1-2; D possibly corresponds to TRBD1 (5 bases). The CDR3 contains 14 residues. In germline, CDR1 is KGHSH, CDR2 LQKENI. The V end was cut by 7 bases, the J end by 2 bases, with 14 bases between.

This rearrangement joins TRBV6-2 or TRBV6-3 to TRBJ1-2; the match to TRBD1 covers 10 bases. Germline trimming cut 2 bases from V and 7 bases from J; bases unmatched to any gene: 4. The CDR3 spans 14 residues. Per the germline V gene, CDR1 is MNHEY and CDR2 is SVGEGT. CDR3 region: CASSYRDRGRGYTF. The DNA of the CDR3 is TGTGCCAGCAGTTACAGGGACAGGGGACGTGGCTACACCTTC.

The chain is built from TRBV23-1 and TRBJ2-7, with TRBD1 matching over 8 bases. TRBV23-1 is labeled an ORF, and its function is uncertain. J gave up 3 bases and V 2 bases, and 6 bases lay outside the gene matches. The CDR3 consists of 15 residues. The DNA of the CDR3 is TGCGCCAGCAGTCAAGTGGACAGGGAGATCTACGAGCAGTACTTC. Amino acid sequence: CASSQVDREIYEQYF.

The rearrangement links TRBV5-5 to TRBJ2-1, with TRBD1 matching over 9 bases. Trimming at V came to 4 bases and at J to 2 bases, leaving 4 bases not matched to a gene. The V gene's germline CDR1 is SGHKS and CDR2 YYEKEE (reference sequence). CDR3 size: 15 residues. CDR3 nucleotide sequence: TGTGCCAGCAGCCAGGGACAGGGAACCTACAATGAGCAGTTCTTC. This translates into CASSQGQGTYNEQFF.

The V gene is TRBV5-8, the J gene TRBJ2-7, with TRBD2 matching over 10 bases. V was pared by 4 bases and J by 5 bases, with 12 bases of the junction left unmatched. From germline, CDR1 is SGHTS and CDR2 YDEGEE. The CDR3 has 16 amino acids. CDR3: CASSRSGRALFHEQYF. The CDR3 nucleotides are TGTGCCAGCAGCCGCAGCGGGAGGGCTTTATTTCACGAGCAGTACTTC.

The genes are TRBV6-5 and TRBJ2-7, with D perhaps TRBD2 (5 bases). The ends were cut back, 10 bases at V and 5 bases at J, with 15 bases in the middle. CDR3 length: 12 residues. The germline gives CDR1 MNHEY, CDR2 SVGAGI. This CDR3 is CATERVEHEQYF. The CDR3 DNA reads as TGTGCCACAGAGAGGGTGGAGCACGAGCAGTACTTC.

The chain couples TRBV5-1 to TRBJ2-5; perhaps TRBD2 as D (5 bases). This CDR3 is 13 amino acids long. Trimming stripped 4 bases from V and 5 bases from J, with 12 bases between. Germline V gene data show CDR1 as SGHRS and CDR2 as YFSETQ. The CDR3 sequence: CASSGGSGETQYF. DNA for the CDR3: TGCGCCAGCAGCGGCGGGTCGGGGGAGACCCAGTACTTC. The variable domain in full, with the rest retrieved from reference TRBV5-1 and TRBJ2-5, is KAGVTQTPRYLIKTRGQQVTLSCSPISGHRSVSWYQQTPGQGLQFLFEYFSETQRNKGNFPGRFSGRQFSNSRSEMNVSTLELGDSALYLCASSGGSGETQYFGPGTRLLVL.

The chain is built from TRBV4-1 and TRBJ2-2; TRBD2 agrees at 9 bases. The CDR3 is 17 residues long. Trimming at V came to 1 base and at J to 0 bases, leaving 3 bases not matched to a gene. The germline V gene encodes CDR1 MGHRA and CDR2 YSYEKL. The CDR3 loop reads CASSQAGLATNTGELFF. For the CDR3, the DNA is TGCGCCAGCAGCCAAGCCGGACTAGCGACGAACACCGGGGAGCTGTTTTTT.

The chain employs TRBV10-3 and TRBJ2-2, with TRBD1 identical over 7 bases. CDR3 length: 14 amino acids. Germline V gene sequence: CDR1 ENHRY, CDR2 SYGVKD. The V and J ends lost 4 bases and 2 bases, in that order; junction bases with no gene match: 1. This chain's CDR3 is CAISGTGNTGELFF. The CDR3 DNA follows: TGTGCCATCAGTGGGACAGGAAACACCGGGGAGCTGTTTTTT.

The chain combines TRBV6-2 or TRBV6-3 with TRBJ2-6, with D possibly matching TRBD2 (5 bases). V dropped 6 bases and J dropped 1 base, with 16 bases sitting between them. Germline lookup yields CDR1 MNHEY and CDR2 SVGEGT. The CDR3 is made up of 17 amino acids. The CDR3 loop is CASSRAPGLSGANVLTF. The DNA of the CDR3 is TGTGCCAGCAGCAGAGCCCCGGGGTTATCTGGGGCCAACGTCCTGACTTTC.

The V and J genes are TRBV3-1 (or the pseudogene TRBV3-2) and TRBJ2-5; possibly TRBD1 for D (5 bases). V was cut by 4 bases and J by 2 bases, with 14 bases left in between. The CDR3 totals 15 residues. Germline CDR1 and CDR2: LGHDT and YNNKEL (reference sequence). CDR3 nucleotide sequence: TGTGCCAGCAGCCCCAGGGTAATCAAGCAAGAGACCCAGTACTTC. As protein: CASSPRVIKQETQYF.

This sequence joins TRBV30 and TRBJ2-3; 10 nucleotides line up with TRBD2. The ends lost 4 bases at V and 6 bases at J; junction bases unmatched: 4. The germline V gene encodes CDR1 GTSNPN and CDR2 SVGIG (reference sequence). This CDR3 region has 13 residues. The CDR3 region has the DNA TGTGCCTGGACTAGCGGGAGATTGGATACGCAGTATTTT. This sequence encodes CAWTSGRLDTQYF. The entire variable domain, with the rest obtained from reference TRBV30 and TRBJ2-3, is as follows: SQTIHQWPATLVQPVGSPLSLECTVEGTSNPNLYWYRQAAGRGLQLLFYSVGIGQISSEVPQNLSASRPQDRQFILSSKKLLLSDSGFYLCAWTSGRLDTQYFGPGTRLTVL.

This clone was recorded a few times. This rearrangement joins TRBV7-2 to TRBJ1-2; D gene uncertain. V was pared by 1 base and J by 4 bases, with 10 bases between. CDR3 length equals 14 residues. Germline loops: CDR1 SGHTA, CDR2 FQGNSA. The CDR3: CASSLGVGIYGYTF. The CDR3 bases are TGTGCCAGCAGCTTAGGGGTCGGGATCTATGGCTACACCTTC.

The V call is TRBV5-4, the J call TRBJ2-7, with a weak D call TRBD1 (6 bases). Germline lookup yields CDR1 SGHNT and CDR2 YYREEE (reference sequence). The V and J ends lost 4 bases and 3 bases respectively, with 20 bases between them. This CDR3 has 16 amino acids. CDR3 coding DNA: TGTGCCAGCAGCCAGAGAGGGGGAAAGAGGGGCTACGAGCAGTACTTC. Its translation: CASSQRGGKRGYEQYF.